This record covers a single T cell receptor (beta chain). This sample stems from a study of blood T cell repertoires in COVID-19. The repertoire was sequenced with immunoSEQ multiplex PCR; TCRdb's copy has only in-frame clones and lacks some. The table lists around 320,000 clones, around 90% of them singletons. The sequencing sample was made of PBMCs or T cells enriched from blood (not recorded which). This sequence originates from a woman between 18 and 29 years old with acute COVID-19.

The CDR3 sequence: CASSPGFSHEQYF. The CDR3, as DNA: TGTGCCAGCAGCCCAGGGTTCTCTCACGAGCAGTACTTC. This chain links TRBV12-3 or TRBV12-4 with TRBJ2-7; possible D gene TRBD1, 5 bases. Trimming stripped 6 bases from V and 5 bases from J, with 14 bases between. The CDR3 totals 13 residues.